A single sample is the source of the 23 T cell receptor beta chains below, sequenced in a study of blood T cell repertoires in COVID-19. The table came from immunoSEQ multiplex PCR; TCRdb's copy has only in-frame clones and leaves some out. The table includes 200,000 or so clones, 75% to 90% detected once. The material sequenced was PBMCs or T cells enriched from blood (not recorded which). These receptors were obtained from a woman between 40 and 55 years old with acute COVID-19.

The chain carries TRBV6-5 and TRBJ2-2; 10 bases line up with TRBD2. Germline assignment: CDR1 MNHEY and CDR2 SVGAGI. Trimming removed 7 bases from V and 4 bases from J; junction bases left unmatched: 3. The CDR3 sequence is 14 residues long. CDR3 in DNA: TGTGCCAGCACCGGACTAGCGGCCACCGGGGAGCTGTTTTTT. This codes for CASTGLAATGELFF.

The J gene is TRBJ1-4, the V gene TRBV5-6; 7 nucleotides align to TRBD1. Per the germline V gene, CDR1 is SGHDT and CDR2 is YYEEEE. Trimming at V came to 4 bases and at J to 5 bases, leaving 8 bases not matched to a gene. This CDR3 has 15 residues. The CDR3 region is CASSLETGLNEKLFF. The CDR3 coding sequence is TGTGCCAGCAGCCTGGAGACAGGGTTGAATGAAAAACTGTTTTTT.

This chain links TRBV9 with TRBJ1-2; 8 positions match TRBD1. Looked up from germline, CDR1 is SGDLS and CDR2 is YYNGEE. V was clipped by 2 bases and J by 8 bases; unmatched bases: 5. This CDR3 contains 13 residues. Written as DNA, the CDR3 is TGTGCCAGCAGCGTGATACAGGGGGAAGGCTACACCTTC. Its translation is CASSVIQGEGYTF.

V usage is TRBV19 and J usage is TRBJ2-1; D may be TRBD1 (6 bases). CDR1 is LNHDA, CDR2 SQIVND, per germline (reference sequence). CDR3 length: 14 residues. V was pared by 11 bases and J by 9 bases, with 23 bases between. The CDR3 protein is CAAKGRGPLGEQFF. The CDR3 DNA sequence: TGTGCCGCGAAAGGCAGGGGTCCCCTTGGTGAGCAGTTCTTC.

The CDR3 region is CASSNYDRAGNGYTF. The CDR3 region has the DNA TGCGCCAGCAGCAACTACGACAGGGCTGGGAATGGCTACACCTTC. The chain is built from TRBV5-1 and TRBJ1-2; 7 bases map to TRBD1. Germline CDR1 is SGHRS and CDR2 is YFSETQ. CDR3 length: 15 residues. V shed 4 bases and J 6 bases; nucleotides not matched to a gene: 12.

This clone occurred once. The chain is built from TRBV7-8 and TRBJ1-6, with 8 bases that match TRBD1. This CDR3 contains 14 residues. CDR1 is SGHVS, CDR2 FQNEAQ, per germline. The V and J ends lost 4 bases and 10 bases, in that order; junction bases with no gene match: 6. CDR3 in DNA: TGTGCCAGCAGCTCCGGACAGGGTTGGTCACCCCTCCACTTT. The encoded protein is CASSSGQGWSPLHF.

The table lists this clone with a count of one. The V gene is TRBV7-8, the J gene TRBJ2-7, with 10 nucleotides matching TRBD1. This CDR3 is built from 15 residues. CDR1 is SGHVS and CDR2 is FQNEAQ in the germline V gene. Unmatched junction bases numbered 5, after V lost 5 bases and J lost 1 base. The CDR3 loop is CASSLDRGRSYEQYV. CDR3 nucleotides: TGTGCCAGCAGCCTCGACAGGGGGCGATCCTACGAGCAGTACGTC.

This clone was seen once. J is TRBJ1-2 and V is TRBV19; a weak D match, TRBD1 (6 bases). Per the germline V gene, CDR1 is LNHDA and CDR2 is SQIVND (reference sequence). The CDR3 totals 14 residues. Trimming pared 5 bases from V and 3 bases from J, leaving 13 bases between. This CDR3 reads CASSVQGQYYGYTF. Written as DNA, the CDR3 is TGTGCCAGTAGTGTTCAGGGGCAGTACTATGGCTACACCTTC.

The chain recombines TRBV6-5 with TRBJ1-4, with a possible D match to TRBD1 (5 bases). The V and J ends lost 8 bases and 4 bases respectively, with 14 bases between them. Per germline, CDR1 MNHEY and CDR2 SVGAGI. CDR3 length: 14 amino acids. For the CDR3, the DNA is TGTGCCAGCCGCCTGGGGGGGAATAATGAAAAACTGTTTTTT. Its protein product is CASRLGGNNEKLFF.

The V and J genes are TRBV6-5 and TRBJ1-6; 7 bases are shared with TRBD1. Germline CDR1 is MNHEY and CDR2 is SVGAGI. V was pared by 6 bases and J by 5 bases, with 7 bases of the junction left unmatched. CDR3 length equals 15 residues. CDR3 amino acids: CASRRGGADNSPLHF. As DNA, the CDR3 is TGTGCCAGCAGAAGAGGGGGCGCGGATAATTCACCCCTCCACTTT.

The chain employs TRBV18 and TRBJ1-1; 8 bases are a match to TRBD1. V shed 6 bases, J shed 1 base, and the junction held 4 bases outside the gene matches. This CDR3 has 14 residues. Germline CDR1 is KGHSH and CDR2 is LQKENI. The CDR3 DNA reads TGTGCCAGCTCTAACCAGGGGGCGAACACTGAAGCTTTCTTT. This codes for CASSNQGANTEAFF.

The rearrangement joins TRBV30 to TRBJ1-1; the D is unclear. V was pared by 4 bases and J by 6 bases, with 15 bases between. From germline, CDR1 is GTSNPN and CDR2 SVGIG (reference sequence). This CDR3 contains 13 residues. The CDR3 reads CAWTGGGFPEAFF. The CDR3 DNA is TGTGCCTGGACGGGAGGAGGGTTCCCTGAAGCTTTCTTT.

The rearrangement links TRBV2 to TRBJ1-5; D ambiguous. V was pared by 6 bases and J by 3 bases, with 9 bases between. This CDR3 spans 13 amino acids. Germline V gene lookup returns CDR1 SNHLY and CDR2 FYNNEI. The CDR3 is CASSQRYNQPQHF. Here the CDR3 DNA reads TGTGCCAGCAGCCAGCGATACAATCAGCCCCAGCATTTT.

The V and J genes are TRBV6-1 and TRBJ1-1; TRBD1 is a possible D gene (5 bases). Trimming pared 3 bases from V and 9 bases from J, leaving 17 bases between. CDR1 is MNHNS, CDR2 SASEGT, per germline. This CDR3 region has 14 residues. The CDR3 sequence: CASSEDPGREQAFF. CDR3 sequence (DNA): TGTGCCAGCAGTGAGGACCCGGGACGGGAGCAAGCTTTCTTT.

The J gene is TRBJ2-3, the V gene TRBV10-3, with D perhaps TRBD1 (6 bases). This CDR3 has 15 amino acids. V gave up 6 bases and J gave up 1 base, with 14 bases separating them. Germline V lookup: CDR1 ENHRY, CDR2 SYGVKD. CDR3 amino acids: CAIRRGGRGTDTQYF. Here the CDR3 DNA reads TGTGCCATCAGGAGAGGGGGTAGAGGCACAGATACGCAGTATTTT.

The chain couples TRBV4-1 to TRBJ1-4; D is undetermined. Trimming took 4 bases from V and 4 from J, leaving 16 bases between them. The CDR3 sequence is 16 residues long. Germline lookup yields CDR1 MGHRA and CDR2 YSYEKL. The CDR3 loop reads CASSPAWEAGNEKLFF. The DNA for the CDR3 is TGCGCCAGCAGCCCTGCTTGGGAGGCGGGTAATGAAAAACTGTTTTTT.

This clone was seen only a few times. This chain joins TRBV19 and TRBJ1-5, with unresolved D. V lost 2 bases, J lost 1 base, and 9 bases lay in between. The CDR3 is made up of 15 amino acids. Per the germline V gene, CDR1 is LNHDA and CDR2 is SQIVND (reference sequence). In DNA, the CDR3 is TGTGCCAGTAGTATACTGGTGGAGAGCAATCAGCCCCAGCATTTT. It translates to CASSILVESNQPQHF.

CDR3 amino acids: CASSPGGTGELNGDV. The DNA for the CDR3 is TGTGCCAGCAGCCCCGGCGGGACAGGGGAATTGAACGGGGACGTC. The chain joins TRBV7-9 to TRBJ2-7, with TRBD1 matching 10 bases. This CDR3 comprises 15 residues. The V gene's germline CDR1 is SEHNR and CDR2 FQNEAQ (reference sequence).

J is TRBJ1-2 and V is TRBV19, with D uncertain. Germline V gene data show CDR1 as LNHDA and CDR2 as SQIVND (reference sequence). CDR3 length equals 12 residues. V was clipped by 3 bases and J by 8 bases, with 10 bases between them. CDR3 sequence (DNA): TGTGCCAGTAGTATGCCCCCCGGGGGCTACACCTTC. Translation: CASSMPPGGYTF.

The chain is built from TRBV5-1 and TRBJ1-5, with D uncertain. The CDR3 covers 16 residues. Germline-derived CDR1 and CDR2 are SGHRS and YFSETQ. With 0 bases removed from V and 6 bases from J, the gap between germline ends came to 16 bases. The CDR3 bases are TGCGCCAGCAGCTTGGGGCCTCGGCAGTCGGGTCAGCCCCAGCATTTT. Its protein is CASSLGPRQSGQPQHF.

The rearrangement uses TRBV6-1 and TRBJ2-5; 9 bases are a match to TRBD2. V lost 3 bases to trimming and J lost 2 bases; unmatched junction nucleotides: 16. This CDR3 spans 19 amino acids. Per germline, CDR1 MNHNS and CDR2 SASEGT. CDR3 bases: TGTGCCAGCAGTGATCGTCCGGGACTAGCCCCATCGCGGCAAGAGACCCAGTACTTC. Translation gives CASSDRPGLAPSRQETQYF.

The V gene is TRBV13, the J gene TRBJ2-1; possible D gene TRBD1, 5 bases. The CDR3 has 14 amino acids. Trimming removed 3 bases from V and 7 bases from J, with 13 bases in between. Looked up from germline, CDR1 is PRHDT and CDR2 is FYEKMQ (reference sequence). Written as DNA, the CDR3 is TGTGCCAGCAGCTTTGAACAGGTCTCAAATGAGCAGTTCTTC. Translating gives CASSFEQVSNEQFF. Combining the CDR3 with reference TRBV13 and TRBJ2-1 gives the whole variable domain AAGVIQSPRHLIKEKRETATLKCYPIPRHDTVYWYQQGPGQDPQFLISFYEKMQSDKGSIPDRFSAQQFSDYHSELNMSSLELGDSALYFCASSFEQVSNEQFFGPGTRLTVL.

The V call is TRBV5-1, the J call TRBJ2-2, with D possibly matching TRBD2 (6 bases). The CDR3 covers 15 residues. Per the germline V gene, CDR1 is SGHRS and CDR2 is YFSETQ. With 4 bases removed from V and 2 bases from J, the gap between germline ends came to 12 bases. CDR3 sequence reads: CASSQGGTNTGELFF. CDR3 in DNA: TGCGCCAGCAGCCAGGGAGGTACTAACACCGGGGAGCTGTTTTTT.